This entry lists 13 T cell receptor beta chains sequenced from one sample in a study of cytotoxic CD8 clonotypes in ibrutinib-treated CLL. Clones were read by immunoSEQ multiplex PCR, and TCRdb kept only the in-frame ones, dropping some. The table shows fewer than 100,000 clones, with more than 70% occurring only once. This specimen was PBMCs, taken before ibrutinib treatment. These receptors originate from a human donor with chronic lymphocytic leukemia.

The J gene is TRBJ2-7, the V gene TRBV11-2; D is ambiguous. The germline V gene encodes CDR1 SGHAT and CDR2 FQNNGV. The ends were cut back, 1 base at V and 3 bases at J, with 7 bases in the middle. This CDR3 is 13 amino acids long. The CDR3: CASSLVEIYEQYF. The CDR3 DNA is TGTGCCAGCAGCTTAGTGGAGATCTACGAGCAGTACTTC.

About this clone itself: Other nucleotide sequences in the sample specify the same CDR3. The gene calls are TRBV7-9 and TRBJ2-7; perhaps TRBD2 as D (6 bases). Germline CDR1 SEHNR, CDR2 FQNEAQ (reference sequence). CDR3 size: 12 residues. The V and J ends lost 5 bases and 6 bases respectively, with 11 bases between them. The CDR3 DNA follows: TGTGCCAGCAGCAAGGGGCGGGGCGAGCAGTACTTC. Its protein is CASSKGRGEQYF.

V usage is TRBV7-9 and J usage is TRBJ1-5, with D perhaps matching TRBD1 (5 bases). V was clipped by 5 bases and J by 4 bases, with 15 bases between them. This CDR3 spans 15 amino acids. Germline-derived CDR1 and CDR2 are SEHNR and FQNEAQ (reference sequence). The CDR3 loop reads CASSAGTLLNQPQHF. Here the CDR3 DNA reads TGTGCCAGCAGCGCTGGGACGCTTTTGAATCAGCCCCAGCATTTT.

The V gene is TRBV4-1, the J gene TRBJ2-1, with TRBD1 as a possible D gene (6 bases). CDR3 length: 15 residues. The germline gives CDR1 MGHRA, CDR2 YSYEKL. Trimming left V 0 bases short and J 10 bases short, with 16 bases between. CDR3 residues: CASSQEGAPADEQFF. DNA of the CDR3: TGCGCCAGCAGCCAAGAGGGGGCCCCGGCGGACGAGCAGTTCTTC.

V gene TRBV27 combines with J gene TRBJ2-5; TRBD2 agrees at 9 bases. Germline CDR1 is MNHEY and CDR2 is SMNVEV (reference sequence). The V segment lost 0 bases and the J segment 4 bases; nucleotides outside the gene matches: 9. The CDR3 is 17 residues long. CDR3 sequence (DNA): TGTGCCAGCAGTTTATCGCCGAGAATAGCGGGAGTAGAGACCCAGTACTTC. Translating it yields CASSLSPRIAGVETQYF.

CDR3 bases: TGTGCCAGCAGTTTTCGCCAGACTAGCGGGATAGTGGGCGGGGAGCTGTTTTTT. Translation gives CASSFRQTSGIVGGELFF. The V call is TRBV27, the J call TRBJ2-2; 11 nucleotides agree with TRBD2. The CDR3 has 18 amino acids. Germline V gene sequence: CDR1 MNHEY, CDR2 SMNVEV (reference sequence). V lost 3 bases and J lost 7; bases outside the gene matches: 13.

The genes are TRBV7-9 and TRBJ1-3; D gene ambiguous. This CDR3 region has 16 residues. Germline V gene lookup returns CDR1 SEHNR and CDR2 FQNEAQ (reference sequence). V was clipped by 3 bases and J by 2 bases, with 14 bases between them. The CDR3, as DNA: TGTGCCAGCAGCTTTGACGGTCTAGGCCCTGGAAACACCATATATTTT. Translation: CASSFDGLGPGNTIYF.

The CDR3 coding sequence is TGTGCCAGCAGCAGGACCCGGGATGAGCAGTTCTTC. The encoded protein is CASSRTRDEQFF. This chain joins TRBV6-5 and TRBJ2-1, with unresolved D. The ends were cut back, 6 bases at V and 8 bases at J, with 11 bases in the middle. This CDR3 has 12 residues. Per the germline V gene, CDR1 is MNHEY and CDR2 is SVGAGI.

The genes are TRBV2 and TRBJ1-1; weak D call: TRBD1 (5 bases). This CDR3 region has 13 residues. Germline V CDR1 and CDR2: SNHLY, FYNNEI. Trimming took 4 bases from V and 2 from J, leaving 8 bases between them. CDR3 amino acids: CASSVQGNTEAFF. As DNA, the CDR3 is TGTGCCAGCAGTGTTCAGGGAAACACTGAAGCTTTCTTT.

The chain's CDR3 is CASSLIGGPPYNEQFF. CDR3 nucleotide sequence: TGTGCCAGCAGCTTAATCGGGGGCCCCCCGTACAATGAGCAGTTCTTC. The chain recombines TRBV7-9 with TRBJ2-1; D may match TRBD1 or TRBD2 (6 bases each). V lost 2 bases and J 4 bases, leaving 15 bases between the germline ends. The CDR3 loop spans 16 amino acids. CDR1 and CDR2 from the germline V gene are SEHNR and FQNEAQ (reference sequence). Supplemented by reference TRBV7-9 and TRBJ2-1, the full variable domain reads DTGVSQNPRHKITKRGQNVTFRCDPISEHNRLYWYRQTLGQGPEFLTYFQNEAQLEKSRLLSDRFSAERPKGSFSTLEIQRTEQGDSAMYLCASSLIGGPPYNEQFFGPGTRLTVL.

The rearrangement joins TRBV29-1 to TRBJ1-1; D may be TRBD1 (5 bases). The CDR3 totals 15 residues. V was shortened by 0 bases and J by 4 bases, with 15 bases between the two germline ends. Germline CDR1 is SQVTM and CDR2 is ANQGSEA. CDR3 nucleotide sequence: TGCAGCGTTGAAGACTTGACAGATTCGGGCACTGAAGCTTTCTTT. It encodes CSVEDLTDSGTEAFF.

CDR3: CASSYLGQQETQYF. The CDR3 coding sequence is TGTGCCAGCAGCTACCTGGGACAGCAAGAGACCCAGTACTTC. The chain employs TRBV11-1 and TRBJ2-5; 7 bases are a match to TRBD1. The CDR3 totals 14 residues. In germline, CDR1 is SGHAT, CDR2 FQDESV (reference sequence). Trimming took 4 bases from V and 2 from J; bases not matched to a gene: 4.

The rearrangement links TRBV29-1 to TRBJ1-2; D is possibly TRBD1 (6 bases). Trimming shortened V by 6 bases and J by 8 bases, and 19 bases separated the two germline ends. The germline V gene has CDR1 SQVTM and CDR2 ANQGSEA. CDR3 length equals 13 residues. CDR3 protein: CSVGAPGVQGYTF. The CDR3 DNA follows: TGCAGCGTGGGGGCCCCAGGGGTACAAGGCTACACCTTC.